This TCR beta chain was retrieved from a study of T cell changes during pregnancy in multiple sclerosis (dated by TCRdb to the late 2010s). Regarding the research as a whole: In women with multiple sclerosis, the researchers looked at how the T cell repertoire shifted as pregnancy progressed.

Reading from cysteine to phenylalanine, the CDR3 counts 14 amino acids. Of all the DNA, just the CDR3 is kept, 42 bases in frame from base 1. V is clipped by 0 bases and J by 2 bases, and the sequence between their germline boundaries is 9 bases long. CDR1 SGDLS and CDR2 YYNGEE are derived from the germline V gene. As to this clone: Its antigen has not been determined. The input lacks base qualities; no much larger clone sits a single base away.

Libraries were built with the immunoSEQ multiplex PCR assay. TCRdb took this table from immuneACCESS and kept in-frame rearrangements with V and J called. Such tables lack part of the clones; where checked against another copy, unresolved V genes explain under half of the gap, and the rest is unexplained. The sample yields tens of thousands of clones; about nine tenths were counted once. The ten most abundant clones make up 1.5% to 2.5% of the sample. Source: peripheral blood, taken in the second trimester of pregnancy. This receptor was taken from a female donor with multiple sclerosis, enrolled in a pregnancy study. The V gene is TRBV9 and the J gene is TRBJ2-7; the D segment cannot be called with confidence. The CDR3 protein sequence reads: CASSVDDSPYEQYF. In nucleotide form, the sequence is TGTGCCAGCAGCGTAGACGACTCTCCCTACGAGCAGTACTTC.